This T cell receptor beta chain is drawn from a study of regulatory T cells in long-lasting Graves disease. The overall study: Less than 3 months of antithyroid drugs had been taken by newly diagnosed Graves' patients. Study-level points and caveats: Less diverse TCR repertoires were seen in persistent Graves' patients than in newly diagnosed ones.

Germline V lookup: CDR1 MNHEY, CDR2 SMNVEV (reference sequence). CDR3 length equals 14 residues. V lost 0 bases and J lost 5, with 8 bases in between. The time point: newly diagnosed GD, antithyroid drugs for less than 3 months. From RNA extracted from PBMCs, the TCR library was made. This clonotype was seen many times. Its specificity is unknown. Libraries of TCR beta came from iRepertoire HTBI primers plus Arm-PCR of CDR3 regions. TCRdb used MiXCR to reprocess the multiplex PCR reads, holding one entry per CDR3 protein. Of approximately 350,000 distinct CDR3 sequences in the sample, 15% to 20% were seen once. The same sample was also studied in work on T cells in Graves' hyperthyroidism and ophthalmopathy. That report notes: The TCR CDR3 was amplified in a first-round RT-PCR using the HTBI primer set.

This TCR derives from a woman aged 18 to 35 with Graves disease. The sample was peripheral blood mononuclear cells (PBMCs), taken at new diagnosis, from a patient treated with antithyroid drugs. The chain links TRBV27 to TRBJ1-5; possible D gene TRBD1, 5 bases. The CDR3 nucleotides read TGTGCCAGCAGTTTATCGGGGCACCATCAGCCCCAGCATTTT. This gives the protein CASSLSGHHQPQHF.